The 11 T cell receptor beta chains below come from one sample, sequenced in a study of blood T cell repertoires in COVID-19. Clones were sequenced by immunoSEQ multiplex PCR, and TCRdb holds only the in-frame ones, with some missing. The table shows around 190,000 clones, with 87% occurring only once. The sample consisted of PBMCs or T cells enriched from blood (not recorded which). These receptors all come from a young man with acute COVID-19.

The chain joins TRBV29-1 to TRBJ1-2; tentative D call: TRBD1 (6 bases). The V gene's germline CDR1 is SQVTM and CDR2 ANQGSEA. The ends were cut back, 6 bases at V and 3 bases at J, with 14 bases in the middle. The CDR3 sequence is 13 residues long. This CDR3 is CSVRTVKDYGYTF. DNA of the CDR3: TGCAGCGTCCGGACAGTAAAAGACTATGGCTACACCTTC. Filled out from reference TRBV29-1 and TRBJ1-2, the complete variable domain reads SAVISQKPSRDICQRGTSLTIQCQVDSQVTMMFWYRQQPGQSLTLIATANQGSEATYESGFVIDKFPISRPNLTFSTLTVSNMSPEDSSIYLCSVRTVKDYGYTFGSGTRLTVV.

V is TRBV4-2 and J is TRBJ1-4; 8 nucleotides match TRBD1. V lost 3 bases to trimming and J lost 4 bases; unmatched junction nucleotides: 1. CDR1 LGHNA and CDR2 YNFKEQ come from the germline V gene. CDR3 length: 14 residues. CDR3 region: CASSQGQDNEKLFF. CDR3 in DNA: TGTGCCAGCAGCCAGGGACAGGATAATGAAAAACTGTTTTTT.

The chain links TRBV6-5 to TRBJ1-2, with TRBD1 matching over 7 bases. The CDR3 loop spans 14 amino acids. V shed 11 bases and J 5 bases; nucleotides not matched to a gene: 14. Germline assignment: CDR1 MNHEY and CDR2 SVGAGI. The CDR3 spells CAARGSDGIYGYTF. The DNA for the CDR3 is TGTGCCGCCAGGGGGTCGGACGGAATTTATGGCTACACCTTC.

V usage is TRBV28 and J usage is TRBJ1-2; D may be TRBD1 (6 bases). From germline, CDR1 is MDHEN and CDR2 SYDVKM. The CDR3 totals 12 residues. V shed 7 bases and J shed 8 bases, with 14 bases lying between them. For the CDR3, the DNA is TGTGCCAGCACCTTGGGGGCCGGGGGCTACACCTTC. Its protein is CASTLGAGGYTF.

CDR3 sequence: CAAAGGLNQPQHF. Written as DNA, the CDR3 is TGTGCCGCGGCAGGGGGCCTAAATCAGCCCCAGCATTTT. This rearrangement joins TRBV2 to TRBJ1-5; the match to TRBD1 covers 8 bases. The germline gives CDR1 SNHLY, CDR2 FYNNEI. The CDR3 extends over 13 amino acids. V lost 11 bases and J lost 4; bases outside the gene matches: 7.

About this clone: Distinct nucleotide sequences in the sample also encode this CDR3. The V call is TRBV10-3, the J call TRBJ2-7; TRBD2 aligns across 10 bases. Germline V gene data show CDR1 as ENHRY and CDR2 as SYGVKD. J was trimmed by 1 base and V by 6 bases; bases with no gene match: 3. The CDR3 is 14 residues long. The CDR3 coding sequence is TGTGCCATCAGCAGGACTAGCGGTTCCTACGAGCAGTACTTC. Its protein is CAISRTSGSYEQYF.

The V call is TRBV19, the J call TRBJ2-2; D remains ambiguous. The ends were cut back, 7 bases at V and 6 bases at J, with 12 bases in the middle. The germline V gene encodes CDR1 LNHDA and CDR2 SQIVND (reference sequence). The CDR3 loop spans 13 amino acids. CDR3 protein: CASTLGAAGELFF. Written as DNA, the CDR3 is TGTGCCAGTACCTTAGGAGCCGCCGGGGAGCTGTTTTTT.

The V call is TRBV28, the J call TRBJ2-7, with 11 bases identical to TRBD1. The CDR3 sequence is 16 residues long. CDR1 and CDR2 (germline): MDHEN, SYDVKM. With 5 bases clipped from V and 6 bases from J, the junction kept 12 bases outside the gene matches. The CDR3 coding sequence is TGTGCCAGCAGTCTCTCCGGGACAGGGGGGAAAGGCGAGCAGTACTTC. It is translated as CASSLSGTGGKGEQYF.

The chain uses TRBV28 and TRBJ2-3; 8 bases map to TRBD2. Germline V gene lookup returns CDR1 MDHEN and CDR2 SYDVKM. The J segment lost 4 bases and the V segment lost 2 bases, leaving 5 bases of the junction unmatched. This CDR3 contains 15 residues. The CDR3 DNA sequence: TGTGCCAGCAGTTTACTGAGCGGGAGCGCAGATACGCAGTATTTT. Protein product: CASSLLSGSADTQYF.

The genes are TRBV4-1 and TRBJ1-1; D ambiguous. This CDR3 has 13 amino acids. Germline V CDR1 and CDR2: MGHRA, YSYEKL. Trimming left V 1 base short and J 1 base short, with 4 bases between. The CDR3 nucleotides read TGCGCCAGCAGCCAAGTGGCGAACACTGAAGCTTTCTTT. It specifies CASSQVANTEAFF.

This chain joins TRBV5-1 and TRBJ1-1, with D unclear. There are 13 residues in the CDR3. V lost 3 bases, J lost 7 bases, and 13 bases lay in between. Germline V gene lookup returns CDR1 SGHRS and CDR2 YFSETQ. The CDR3 loop reads CASSSPPAVEAFF. CDR3 bases: TGCGCCAGCAGCTCCCCCCCGGCGGTTGAAGCTTTCTTT.